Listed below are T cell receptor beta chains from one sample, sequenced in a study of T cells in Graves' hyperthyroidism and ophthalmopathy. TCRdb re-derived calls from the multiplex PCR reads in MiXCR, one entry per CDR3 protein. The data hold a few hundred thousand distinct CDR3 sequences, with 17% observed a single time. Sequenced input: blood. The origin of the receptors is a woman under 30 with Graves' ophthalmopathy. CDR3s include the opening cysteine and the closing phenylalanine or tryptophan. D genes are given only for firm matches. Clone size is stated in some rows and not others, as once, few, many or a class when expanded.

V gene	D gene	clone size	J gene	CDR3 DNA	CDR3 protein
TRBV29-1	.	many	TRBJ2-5	TGCAGCGTTGACAGGCAAGAGACCCAGTACTTC	CSVDRQETQYF
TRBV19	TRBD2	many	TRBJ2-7	TGTGCCAGTAGTATAGATTCGTCTAGCGGCTACGAGCAGTACTTC	CASSIDSSSGYEQYF
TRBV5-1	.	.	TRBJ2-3	TGCGCCAGCAGCGTGGAGGGCAGAAGCACAGATACGCAGTATTTT	CASSVEGRSTDTQYF
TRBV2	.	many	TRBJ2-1	TGTGCCAGCAGTGAAGAGCTAGCGTCCTACAATGAGCAGTTCTTC	CASSEELASYNEQFF
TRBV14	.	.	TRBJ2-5	TGTGCCAGCAGCCAAGGGAGAGGACAGCAAGAGACCCAGTACTTC	CASSQGRGQQETQYF
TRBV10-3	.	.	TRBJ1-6	TGTGCCATCAGTGAGTCCACCCCTCGGGGATTGAAGAGTAATTCACCCCTCCACTTT	CAISESTPRGLKSNSPLHF
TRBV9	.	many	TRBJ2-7	TGTGCCAGCAGCGTAGAACAGAGCACCTACGAGCAGTACTTC	CASSVEQSTYEQYF
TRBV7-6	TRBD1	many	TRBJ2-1	TGTGCCAGCAGCGACCGGGACAGGGTCCATGAGCAGTTCTTC	CASSDRDRVHEQFF
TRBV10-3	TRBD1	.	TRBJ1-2	TGTGCCATCAGGACGGACAGGGGGTATGGCTACACCTTC	CAIRTDRGYGYTF
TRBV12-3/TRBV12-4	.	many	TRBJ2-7	TGTGCCAGCAGTTTGAGGGAGGACGAGCAGTACTTC	CASSLREDEQYF
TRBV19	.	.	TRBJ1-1	TGTGCCAGTAGTATAGAGGGTTGGTTGGGGACGCCAGGGACTGAAGCTTTCTTT	CASSIEGWLGTPGTEAFF
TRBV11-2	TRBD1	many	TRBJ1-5	TGTGCCAGCAGTTTGGGACAGAGGGGCAATCAGCCCCAGCATTTT	CASSLGQRGNQPQHF
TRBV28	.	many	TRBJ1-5	TGTGCCAGCAACTCACAGGAGAGCAATCAGCCCCAGCATTTT	CASNSQESNQPQHF
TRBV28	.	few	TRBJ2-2	TGTGCCAGCAGTCCTGCTGATGGGCGGTCAGCCGGGGAGCTGTTTTTT	CASSPADGRSAGELFF
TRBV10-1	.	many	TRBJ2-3	TGCGCCAGCACTAACCCTATGGGTCCTAGCACAGATACGCAGTATTTT	CASTNPMGPSTDTQYF
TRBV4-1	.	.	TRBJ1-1	TGCGCCAGCAGCCGGGAGGGACACACTGAAGCTTTCTTT	CASSREGHTEAFF
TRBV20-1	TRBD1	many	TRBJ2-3	TGCAGTGCTAGAGCCCGGACAGGGCTCGGCACAGATACGCAGTATTTT	CSARARTGLGTDTQYF
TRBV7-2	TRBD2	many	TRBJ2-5	TGTGCCAGCAGCTCCCGAAGCGGGAAGAGGGAAGAGACCCAGTACTTC	CASSSRSGKREETQYF
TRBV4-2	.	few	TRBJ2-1	TGTGCCAGCAGCCAAGAGGCCCTGGCTTTCGATGAGCAGTTCTTC	CASSQEALAFDEQFF
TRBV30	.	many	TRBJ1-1	TGTGCCTGTGATTGGGACCCGGGCACTGAAGCTTTCTTT	CACDWDPGTEAFF
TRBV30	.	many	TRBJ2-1	TGTGCCTGGAGTGGAGAGGGGATGAACAATGAGCAGTTCTTC	CAWSGEGMNNEQFF
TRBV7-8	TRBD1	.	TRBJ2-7	TGTGCCCGCAGCTTACAAGGGGGCAGGGACGAGCAGTACTTC	CARSLQGGRDEQYF
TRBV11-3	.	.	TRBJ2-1	TGTGCCAGCAGCTTATCCCTGCCAAGTGAGCAGTTCTTC	CASSLSLPSEQFF
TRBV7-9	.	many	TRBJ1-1	TGTGCCTCGAGTTCCGAGGGCGGTGAAGCTTTCTTT	CASSSEGGEAFF
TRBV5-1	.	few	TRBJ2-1	TGCGCCAGCAGCACAACAGGGACTCCCTACAATGAGCAGTTCTTC	CASSTTGTPYNEQFF
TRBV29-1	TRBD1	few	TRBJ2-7	TGCAGCGTTGTCGGTCGGGACAGGGGCCACGAGCAGTACTTC	CSVVGRDRGHEQYF